The clone carrying this TCR beta chain has a count of ten or more. Its matching antigen is unknown. TCRdb passed the RACE reads through MiXCR, listing each CDR3 protein once. Of just under 350,000 distinct CDR3 sequences in the sample, around 7% are singletons; the top ten hold around 8.2%. Time point reported: patch test 1, 2 weeks after DPC sensitization. Treatment: therapeutic diphenylcyclopropenone sensitization with weekly scalp DPC. Unfractionated whole blood yielded total RNA. This specimen belongs to a study of human T cells and chemical hapten exposure. Findings of the study overall: After DPC sensitization, TCRs above 1 in 1000 frequency showed no change.

This clonotype was sampled from a woman in her late teens or twenties with alopecia areata. Some clones in this sample may be carry-over from other donors' samples. Sequences were derived from whole blood, sampled in connection with sensitization to the hapten diphenylcyclopropenone (DPC).

The CDR3 DNA sequence: TGTGCTAGTTGGAGCCATTGGGAAACGGATACGCAGTATTTT. Encoded protein: CASWSHWETDTQYF. The chain links TRBV12-5 to TRBJ2-3; no definite D call. The V and J ends lost 8 bases and 6 bases respectively, with 18 bases between them. The CDR3 has 14 amino acids. CDR1 and CDR2 from the germline V gene are LGHNT and FRNRAP.